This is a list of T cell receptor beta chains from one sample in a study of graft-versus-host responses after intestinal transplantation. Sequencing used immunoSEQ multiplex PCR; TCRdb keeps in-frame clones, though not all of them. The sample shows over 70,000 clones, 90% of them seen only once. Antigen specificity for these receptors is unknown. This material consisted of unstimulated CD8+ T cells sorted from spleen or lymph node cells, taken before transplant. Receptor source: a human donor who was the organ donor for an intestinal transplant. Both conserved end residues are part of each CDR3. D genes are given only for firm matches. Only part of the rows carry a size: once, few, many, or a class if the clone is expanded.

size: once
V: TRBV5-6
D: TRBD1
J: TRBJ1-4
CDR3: CASSLAGQDEKLFF
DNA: TGTGCCAGCAGCTTGGCGGGACAGGATGAAAAACTGTTTTTT

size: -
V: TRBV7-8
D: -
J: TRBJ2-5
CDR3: CASSSLGQETQYF
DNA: TGTGCCAGCAGCTCACTAGGACAAGAGACCCAGTACTTC

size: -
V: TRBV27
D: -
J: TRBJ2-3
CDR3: CASSSQDSSTDTQYF
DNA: TGTGCCAGCAGTTCTCAGGATTCTAGCACAGATACGCAGTATTTT

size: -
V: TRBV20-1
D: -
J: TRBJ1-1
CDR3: CSAPRVTEAFF
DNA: TGCAGTGCCCCCCGGGTCACTGAAGCTTTCTTT

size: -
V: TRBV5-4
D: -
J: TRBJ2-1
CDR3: CASSFGQVNEQFF
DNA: TGTGCCAGCAGCTTTGGGCAGGTCAATGAGCAGTTCTTC

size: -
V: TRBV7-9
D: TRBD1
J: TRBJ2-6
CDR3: CASSPGGSGANVLTF
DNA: TGTGCCAGCAGCCCAGGGGGCTCTGGGGCCAACGTCCTGACTTTC

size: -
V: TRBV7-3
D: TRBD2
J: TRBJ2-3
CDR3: CASSSGEGTDTQYF
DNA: TGTGCCAGCAGTTCGGGGGAGGGGACCGATACGCAGTATTTT

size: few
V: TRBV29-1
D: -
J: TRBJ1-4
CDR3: CSVEYRGRHEKLFF
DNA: TGCAGCGTTGAGTACCGGGGAAGACATGAAAAACTGTTTTTT

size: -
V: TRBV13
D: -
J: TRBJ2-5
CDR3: CASSQLGRETQYF
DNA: TGTGCCAGCAGCCAACTAGGCCGAGAGACCCAGTACTTC

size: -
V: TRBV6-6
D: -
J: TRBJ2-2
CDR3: CASSPVSRLFF
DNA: TGTGCCAGCAGCCCCGTATCTAGACTGTTTTTT

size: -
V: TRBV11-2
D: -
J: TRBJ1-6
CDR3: CASSLLRGSYNSPLHF
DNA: TGTGCCAGCAGCCTGCTGCGGGGCTCCTATAATTCACCCCTCCACTTT

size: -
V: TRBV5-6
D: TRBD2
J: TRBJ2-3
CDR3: CASSLGFSGGYSDTQYF
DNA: TGTGCCAGCAGCTTGGGCTTCAGCGGGGGGTACTCAGATACGCAGTATTTT

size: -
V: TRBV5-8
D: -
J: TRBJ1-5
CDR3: CATLGGGDNQPQHF
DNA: TGTGCCACCTTGGGAGGGGGGGACAATCAGCCCCAGCATTTT

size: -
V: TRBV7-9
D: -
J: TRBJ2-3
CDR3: CASSLGLEADTQYF
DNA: TGTGCCAGCAGCTTAGGATTGGAGGCGGATACGCAGTATTTT

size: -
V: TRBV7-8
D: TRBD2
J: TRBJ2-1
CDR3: CASSPGTSLWYNEQFF
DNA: TGTGCCAGCAGCCCCGGGACTAGCCTCTGGTACAATGAGCAGTTCTTC

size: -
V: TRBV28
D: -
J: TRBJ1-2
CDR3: CASRLTGSNYGYTF
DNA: TGTGCCAGCAGACTGACGGGGTCTAACTATGGCTACACCTTC

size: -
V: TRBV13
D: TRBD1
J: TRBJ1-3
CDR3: CASSEQGAGNTIYF
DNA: TGTGCCAGCAGCGAACAGGGGGCTGGAAACACCATATATTTT

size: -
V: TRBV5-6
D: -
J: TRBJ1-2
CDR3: CASSPGGTYGYTF
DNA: TGTGCCAGCAGCCCGGGAGGCACCTATGGCTACACCTTC

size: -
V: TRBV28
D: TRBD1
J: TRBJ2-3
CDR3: CASSWLGQTDTQYF
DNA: TGTGCCAGCAGTTGGTTGGGACAGACAGATACGCAGTATTTT

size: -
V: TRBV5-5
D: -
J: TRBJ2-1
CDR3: CASTFQATSYNEQFF
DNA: TGTGCCAGCACCTTCCAAGCGACTTCCTACAATGAGCAGTTCTTC

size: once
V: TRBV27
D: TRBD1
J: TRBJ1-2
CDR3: CASSLLTGGVGYTF
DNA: TGTGCCAGCAGTTTACTAACAGGGGGCGTTGGCTACACCTTC

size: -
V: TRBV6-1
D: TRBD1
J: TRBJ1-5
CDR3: CASSEEGQGAGQPQHF
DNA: TGTGCCAGCAGTGAAGAGGGACAGGGGGCCGGGCAGCCCCAGCATTTT

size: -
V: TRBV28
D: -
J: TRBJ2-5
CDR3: CASSSQGYQETQYF
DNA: TGTGCCAGCAGTTCGCAGGGTTACCAAGAGACCCAGTACTTC

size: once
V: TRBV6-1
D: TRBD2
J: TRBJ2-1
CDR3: CASSERAGGSYNEQFF
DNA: TGTGCCAGCAGTGAGAGAGCGGGGGGCTCCTACAATGAGCAGTTCTTC

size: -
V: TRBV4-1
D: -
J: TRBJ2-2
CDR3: CASSVGGRGELFF
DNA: TGCGCCAGCAGCGTCGGAGGTCGGGGGGAGCTGTTTTTT

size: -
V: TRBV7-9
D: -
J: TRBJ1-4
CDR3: CASSDVLWDTFNEKLFF
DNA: TGTGCCAGCAGCGACGTATTGTGGGACACCTTTAATGAAAAACTGTTTTTT

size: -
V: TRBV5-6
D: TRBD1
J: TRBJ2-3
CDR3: CASSLSDRVDTQYF
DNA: TGTGCCAGCAGCCTATCGGACAGGGTAGATACGCAGTATTTT

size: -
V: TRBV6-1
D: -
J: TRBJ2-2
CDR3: CASTLTGVNTGELFF
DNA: TGTGCCAGCACCCTCACGGGGGTAAACACCGGGGAGCTGTTTTTT

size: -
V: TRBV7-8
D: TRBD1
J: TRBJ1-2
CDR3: CASSSSTGTGFYGYTF
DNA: TGTGCCAGCAGCTCCAGCACCGGGACAGGGTTCTATGGCTACACCTTC

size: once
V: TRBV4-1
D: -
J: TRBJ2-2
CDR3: CASSSLGGRTGELFF
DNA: TGCGCCAGCAGCTCCCTCGGGGGGCGCACCGGGGAGCTGTTTTTT

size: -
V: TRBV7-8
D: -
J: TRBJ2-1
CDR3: CASSGGEQFF
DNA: TGTGCCAGCAGTGGGGGGGAGCAGTTCTTC

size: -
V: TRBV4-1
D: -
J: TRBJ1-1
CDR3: CASSQGLRAEAFF
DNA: TGCGCCAGCAGCCAAGGGCTGCGGGCGGAGGCTTTCTTT

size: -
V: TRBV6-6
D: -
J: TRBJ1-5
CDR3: CASSYSTGIEGPQHF
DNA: TGTGCCAGCAGTTACTCTACAGGGATTGAAGGGCCCCAGCATTTT

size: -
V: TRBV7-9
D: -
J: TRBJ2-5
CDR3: CASSFYRQETQYF
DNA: TGTGCCAGCAGCTTCTACAGGCAAGAGACCCAGTACTTC

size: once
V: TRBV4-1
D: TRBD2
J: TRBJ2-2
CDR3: CASSSRTSGNTGELFF
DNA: TGCGCCAGCAGCTCTCGGACTAGCGGAAACACCGGGGAGCTGTTTTTT

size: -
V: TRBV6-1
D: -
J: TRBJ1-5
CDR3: CASSTQEEGNQPQHF
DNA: TGTGCCAGCAGTACCCAAGAGGAGGGCAATCAGCCCCAGCATTTT

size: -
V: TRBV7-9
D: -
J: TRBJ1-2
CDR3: CASSLNSDMPYGYTF
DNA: TGTGCCAGCAGCTTAAACTCGGACATGCCCTATGGCTACACCTTC

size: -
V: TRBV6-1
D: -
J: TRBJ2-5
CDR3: CASRDIPYQETQYF
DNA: TGTGCCAGCAGGGACATCCCGTACCAAGAGACCCAGTACTTC

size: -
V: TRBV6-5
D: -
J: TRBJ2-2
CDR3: CASSLTGELFF
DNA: TGTGCCAGCAGTCTCACCGGGGAGCTGTTTTTT

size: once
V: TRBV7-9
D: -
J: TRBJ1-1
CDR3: CAGSTANTEAFF
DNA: TGTGCCGGATCAACAGCGAACACTGAAGCTTTCTTT

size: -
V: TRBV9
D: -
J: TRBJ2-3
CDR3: CASSVVSLTSTDTQYF
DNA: TGTGCCAGCAGCGTAGTTTCGCTAACTAGCACAGATACGCAGTATTTT

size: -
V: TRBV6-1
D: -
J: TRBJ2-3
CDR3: CASSEAQGPDTQYF
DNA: TGTGCCAGCAGTGAAGCGCAGGGTCCAGATACGCAGTATTTT

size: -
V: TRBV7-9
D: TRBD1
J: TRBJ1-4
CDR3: CASSPDREKLFF
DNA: TGTGCCAGCAGCCCGGACAGGGAAAAACTGTTTTTT

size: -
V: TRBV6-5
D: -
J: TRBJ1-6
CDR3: CASSYSGQGGSPLHF
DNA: TGTGCCAGCAGTTACTCTGGTCAGGGAGGGTCACCCCTCCACTTT

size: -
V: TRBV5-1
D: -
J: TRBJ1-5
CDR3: CASFGRTASNLSGNQPQHF
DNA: TGCGCCAGCTTCGGGCGGACAGCTTCCAACCTGAGTGGCAATCAGCCCCAGCATTTT

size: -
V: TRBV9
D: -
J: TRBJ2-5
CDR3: CASSVYGGLQETQYF
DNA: TGTGCCAGCAGCGTATACGGTGGGCTGCAAGAGACCCAGTACTTC

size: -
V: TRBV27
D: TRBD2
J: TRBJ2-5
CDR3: CASSRGGLIETQYF
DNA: TGTGCCAGCAGCCGGGGGGGGCTTATAGAGACCCAGTACTTC

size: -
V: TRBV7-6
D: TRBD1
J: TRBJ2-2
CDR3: CASSPSRDRPGELFF
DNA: TGTGCCAGCAGCCCTTCCCGGGACAGGCCGGGGGAGCTGTTTTTT

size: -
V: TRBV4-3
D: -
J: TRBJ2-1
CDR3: CASSQDRGAPYNEQFF
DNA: TGCGCCAGCAGCCAAGATCGCGGGGCGCCCTACAATGAGCAGTTCTTC

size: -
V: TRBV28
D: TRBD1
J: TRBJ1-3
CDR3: CASSTGVRNTIYF
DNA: TGTGCCAGCAGTACAGGGGTTCGGAACACCATATATTTT

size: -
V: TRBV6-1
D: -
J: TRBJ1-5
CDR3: CASSEDAGLGQPQHF
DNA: TGTGCCAGCAGTGAAGACGCAGGGTTAGGTCAGCCCCAGCATTTT